The subject of this entry is one T cell receptor beta chain. V was cut by 0 bases and J by 1 base, with 21 bases left in between. The CDR3 totals 19 residues. CDR1 is SGHAT, CDR2 FQNNGV, per germline. The record originates from a study of T cells in Graves' hyperthyroidism and ophthalmopathy. Those with hyperthyroidism were 18 to 65 years old, newly diagnosed, and ill for under 2 months. Amplification of TCR beta CDR3 regions used RNA as the template. Carried out on the TCR CDR3, a first-round RT-PCR used the HTBI primer set. TCRdb re-called the multiplex PCR reads with MiXCR, one entry per CDR3 protein. The sample includes under 400,000 distinct CDR3 sequences, more than 15% of them seen just once.

This chain connects TRBV11-2 to TRBJ2-5; D possibly uses TRBD1 or TRBD2 (5 bases each). The sample was blood. This sequence originates from a woman aged 18-30 years with Graves' hyperthyroidism that later progressed to Graves' ophthalmopathy. CDR3 nucleotides: TGTGCCAGCAGCTTAGAGGTCTTTATACAGAGGGGCTCCCAAGAGACCCAGTACTTC. Translating it yields CASSLEVFIQRGSQETQYF.